What follows are 9 T cell receptor beta chains derived from one specimen sequenced in a study of cytomegalovirus exposure and HLA in healthy donors. PCR primers comprised 60 Vbeta and 13 Jbeta primers. Profiled with immunoSEQ multiplex PCR; TCRdb holds only in-frame clones, not every one. The sample has about 91,000 clones, around 86% seen once; the top ten hold roughly 9%. The source material was PBMCs. The receptors were sampled from a man aged 25-45 years in good health and CMV-seropositive.

The chain employs TRBV14 and TRBJ1-3, with unresolved D. In germline, CDR1 is SGHDN, CDR2 FVKESK. V was cut by 1 base and J by 0 bases, with 7 bases left in between. The CDR3 runs to 15 residues. CDR3 nucleotide sequence: TGTGCCAGCAGCCAAGGGACTTTCTCTGGAAACACCATATATTTT. Translating it yields CASSQGTFSGNTIYF.

The chain combines TRBV19 with TRBJ1-1; 11 bases agree with TRBD1. The germline V gene encodes CDR1 LNHDA and CDR2 SQIVND (reference sequence). The CDR3 extends over 14 amino acids. V was pared by 10 bases and J by 3 bases, with 7 bases of the junction left unmatched. CDR3 sequence reads: CATTWGQGDTEAFF. The CDR3 DNA reads TGTGCCACCACCTGGGGACAGGGGGACACTGAAGCTTTCTTT.

This clone has a handful of counts. V usage is TRBV6-5 and J usage is TRBJ2-2; possible D gene TRBD1, 6 bases. This CDR3 contains 15 residues. V lost 6 bases, J lost 4 bases, and 15 bases lay in between. Germline lookup yields CDR1 MNHEY and CDR2 SVGAGI. In DNA form, the CDR3 reads TGTGCCAGCAGCATCTTGTACAGGGCCACCGGGGAGCTGTTTTTT. Translating it yields CASSILYRATGELFF.

The table lists this clone with a count of one. This sample also contains other DNA sequences that code for the same CDR3. The gene calls are TRBV9 and TRBJ2-7; D possibly corresponds to TRBD1 (5 bases). Trimming took 0 bases from V and 2 from J, leaving 9 bases between them. This CDR3 contains 14 residues. The germline CDR1 and CDR2 sequences are SGDLS and YYNGEE. The CDR3 sequence is CASSVGDSAYEQYF. CDR3 sequence (DNA): TGTGCCAGCAGCGTAGGCGACAGTGCCTACGAGCAGTACTTC.

The chain is built from TRBV10-2 and TRBJ2-3, with 12 bases that match TRBD1. Losses at the gene ends were 5 bases for V and 14 bases for J; bases not matched to a gene: 8. The V gene's germline CDR1 is WSHSY and CDR2 SAAADI. The CDR3 has 13 amino acids. CDR3 region: CASSPRDRGHLYF. CDR3 DNA: TGCGCCAGCAGTCCCCGGGACAGGGGGCATCTGTATTTT.

The chain is built from TRBV6-1 and TRBJ1-5; D ambiguous. The V gene's germline CDR1 is MNHNS and CDR2 SASEGT. V dropped 5 bases and J dropped 0 bases, with 8 bases sitting between them. CDR3 size: 14 residues. The CDR3 nucleotides read TGTGCCAGCAGTTTATCTAATAGCAATCAGCCCCAGCATTTT. This sequence encodes CASSLSNSNQPQHF.

CDR3 DNA: TGTGCCAGCAGTTCACCGGGACAGGGGTTCTACGAGCAGTACTTC. It translates to CASSSPGQGFYEQYF. The chain carries TRBV6-5 and TRBJ2-7; 10 bases fit TRBD1. The germline V gene has CDR1 MNHEY and CDR2 SVGAGI. After removal of 4 bases from V and 3 bases from J, the junction contained 6 bases not matched to a gene. This CDR3 comprises 15 residues.

V is TRBV20-1 and J is TRBJ1-1; D uncertain. CDR3 length equals 10 residues. V lost 6 bases and J 2 bases, leaving 4 bases between the germline ends. In germline, CDR1 is DFQATT, CDR2 SNEGSKA (reference sequence). In DNA, the CDR3 is TGCAGTGCCCTTAACACTGAAGCTTTCTTT. Translation gives CSALNTEAFF.

The chain links TRBV6-6 to TRBJ2-1, with 7 nucleotides matching TRBD1. Trimming took 10 bases from V and 5 from J; bases not matched to a gene: 5. This CDR3 is 12 amino acids long. Germline loops: CDR1 MNHNY, CDR2 SVGAGI (reference sequence). DNA of the CDR3: TGTGCCATCAGGGACAGCCACAATGAGCAGTTCTTC. Translated, it gives CAIRDSHNEQFF.